This TCR beta chain derives from a study of blood T cell repertoires in COVID-19. Study as a whole: The United States, Italy and Spain supplied acute and convalescent COVID-19 samples.

V dropped 0 bases and J dropped 5; count of bases not matched to a gene: 13. The germline V gene encodes CDR1 SNHLY and CDR2 FYNNEI. This CDR3 region has 17 residues. Repertoires were generated with immunoSEQ multiplex PCR, while TCRdb's copy carries only in-frame clones and drops some. This table holds fewer than 200,000 clones, 88% found once. The sequence was obtained from a man aged 55-75 years with acute or convalescent COVID-19. The J gene is TRBJ2-7, the V gene TRBV2, with TRBD2 identical over 7 bases. Sequenced sample: peripheral blood. In nucleotides, the CDR3 is TGTGCCAGCAGTGAAGCGCTTCCGGGGACGGGGGGAAACGAGCAGTACTTC. Translating it yields CASSEALPGTGGNEQYF.